This TCR beta chain was documented in a study of human T cells and chemical hapten exposure. V was cut by 3 bases and J by 6 bases, with 21 bases left in between. The CDR3 extends over 16 amino acids. Germline lookup yields CDR1 LNHDA and CDR2 SQIVND (reference sequence). Comments on this clonotype: Its antigen remains unidentified. A read error may explain this, as a much larger clone is one base away.

TCRdb re-called the RACE reads with MiXCR, one entry per CDR3 protein. The repertoire holds approximately 400,000 distinct CDR3 sequences, with approximately 5% as singletons. Study-wide results and caveats: Expanded TCRs formed significantly more large CDR3 similarity clusters than controls. TCRs at high frequency, those above 1 in 1000, did not change with DPC sensitization.

Specified time point: patch test 1, 2 weeks after DPC sensitization. Described treatment: therapeutic diphenylcyclopropenone sensitization with weekly scalp DPC. The chain is built from TRBV19 and TRBJ2-7; a weak D match, TRBD1 (6 bases). The receptor was derived from a woman in her 50s with alopecia areata. Some clones in this sample may be carry-over from other donors' samples. Sequenced here: whole blood, sampled in connection with sensitization to the hapten diphenylcyclopropenone (DPC). CDR3 coding DNA: TGTGCCAGTAGTATTTATGCAGGGGTACCACCTGGCGAGCAGTACTTC. Translating gives CASSIYAGVPPGEQYF. The full variable domain, with the rest looked up from reference TRBV19 and TRBJ2-7, is DGGITQSPKYLFRKEGQNVTLSCEQNLNHDAMYWYRQDPGQGLRLIYYSQIVNDFQKGDIAEGYSVSREKKESFPLTVTSAQKNPTAFYLCASSIYAGVPPGEQYFGPGTRLTVT.